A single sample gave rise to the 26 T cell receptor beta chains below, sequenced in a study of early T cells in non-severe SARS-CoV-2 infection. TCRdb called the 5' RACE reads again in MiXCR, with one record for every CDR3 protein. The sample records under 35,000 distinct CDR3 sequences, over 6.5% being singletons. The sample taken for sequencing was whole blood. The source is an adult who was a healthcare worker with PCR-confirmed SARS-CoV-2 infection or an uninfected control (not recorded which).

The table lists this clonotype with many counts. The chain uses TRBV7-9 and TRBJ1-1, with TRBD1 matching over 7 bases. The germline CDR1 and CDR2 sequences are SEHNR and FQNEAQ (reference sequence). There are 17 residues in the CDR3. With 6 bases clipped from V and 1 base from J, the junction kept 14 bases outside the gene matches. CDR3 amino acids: CASSPTGLRSRNTEAFF. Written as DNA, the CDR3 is TGTGCCAGCAGTCCGACAGGGCTTCGGTCTAGGAACACTGAAGCTTTCTTT.

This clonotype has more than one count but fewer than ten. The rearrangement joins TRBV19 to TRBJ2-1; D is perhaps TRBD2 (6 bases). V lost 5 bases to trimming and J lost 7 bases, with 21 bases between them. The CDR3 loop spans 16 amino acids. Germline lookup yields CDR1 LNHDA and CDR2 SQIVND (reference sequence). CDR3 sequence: CASSLLAEPRYNEQFF. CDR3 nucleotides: TGTGCCAGTAGTTTATTAGCGGAACCTCGGTATAATGAGCAGTTCTTC.

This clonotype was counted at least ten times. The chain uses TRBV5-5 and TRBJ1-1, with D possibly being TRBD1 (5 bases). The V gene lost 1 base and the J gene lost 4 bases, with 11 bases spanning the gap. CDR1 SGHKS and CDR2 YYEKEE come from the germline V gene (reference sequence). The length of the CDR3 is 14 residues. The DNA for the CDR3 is TGTGCCAGCAGCTTGCGGCAGGGTGGCACTGAAGCTTTCTTT. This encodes CASSLRQGGTEAFF.

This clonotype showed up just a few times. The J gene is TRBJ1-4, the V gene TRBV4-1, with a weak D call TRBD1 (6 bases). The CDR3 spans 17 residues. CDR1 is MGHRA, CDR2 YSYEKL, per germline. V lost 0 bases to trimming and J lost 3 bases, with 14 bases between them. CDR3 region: CASSQEGGGRSNEKLFF. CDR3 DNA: TGCGCCAGCAGCCAAGAAGGTGGGGGGCGTTCTAATGAAAAACTGTTTTTT.

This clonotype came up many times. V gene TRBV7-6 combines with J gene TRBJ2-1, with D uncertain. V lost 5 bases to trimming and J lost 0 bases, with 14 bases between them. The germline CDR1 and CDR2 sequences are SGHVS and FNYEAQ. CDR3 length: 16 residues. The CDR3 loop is CASSHPGRSSYNEQFF. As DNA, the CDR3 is TGTGCCAGCAGCCATCCCGGAAGGTCCTCCTACAATGAGCAGTTCTTC.

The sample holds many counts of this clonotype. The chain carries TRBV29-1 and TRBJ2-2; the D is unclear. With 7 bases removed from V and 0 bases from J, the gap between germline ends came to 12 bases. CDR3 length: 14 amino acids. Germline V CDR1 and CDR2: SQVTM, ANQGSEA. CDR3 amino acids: CSGGSQTNTGELFF. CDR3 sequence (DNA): TGCAGCGGGGGTTCACAGACGAACACCGGGGAGCTGTTTTTT.

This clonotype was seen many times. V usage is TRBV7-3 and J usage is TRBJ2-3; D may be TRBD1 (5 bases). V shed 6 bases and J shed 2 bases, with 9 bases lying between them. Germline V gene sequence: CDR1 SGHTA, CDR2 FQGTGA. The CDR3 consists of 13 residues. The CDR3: CASSRGITDTQYF. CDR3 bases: TGTGCCAGCAGTAGGGGAATCACAGATACGCAGTATTTT.

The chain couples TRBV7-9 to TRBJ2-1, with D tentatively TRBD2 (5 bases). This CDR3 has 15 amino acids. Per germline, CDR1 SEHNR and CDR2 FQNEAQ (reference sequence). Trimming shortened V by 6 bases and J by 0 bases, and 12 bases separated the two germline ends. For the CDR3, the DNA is TGTGCCAGCAGACTAGGTATCCCCTCCTACAATGAGCAGTTCTTC. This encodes CASRLGIPSYNEQFF. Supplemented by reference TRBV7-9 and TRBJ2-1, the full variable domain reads DTGVSQNPRHKITKRGQNVTFRCDPISEHNRLYWYRQTLGQGPEFLTYFQNEAQLEKSRLLSDRFSAERPKGSFSTLEIQRTEQGDSAMYLCASRLGIPSYNEQFFGPGTRLTVL.

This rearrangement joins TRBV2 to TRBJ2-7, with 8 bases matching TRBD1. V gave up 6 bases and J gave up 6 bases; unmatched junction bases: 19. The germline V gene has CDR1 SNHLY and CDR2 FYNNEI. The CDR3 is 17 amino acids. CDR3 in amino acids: CASRAEGLRDRSSEQYF. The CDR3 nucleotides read TGTGCCAGCAGAGCGGAGGGACTCCGGGACAGGTCAAGCGAGCAGTACTTC.

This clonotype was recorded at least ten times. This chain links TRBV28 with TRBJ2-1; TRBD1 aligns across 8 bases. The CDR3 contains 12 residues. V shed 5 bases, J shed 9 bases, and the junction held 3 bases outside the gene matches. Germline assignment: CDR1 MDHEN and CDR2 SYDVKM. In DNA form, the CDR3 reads TGTGCCAGCAGTAGACAGGGGCCTGAGCAGTTCTTC. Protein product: CASSRQGPEQFF.

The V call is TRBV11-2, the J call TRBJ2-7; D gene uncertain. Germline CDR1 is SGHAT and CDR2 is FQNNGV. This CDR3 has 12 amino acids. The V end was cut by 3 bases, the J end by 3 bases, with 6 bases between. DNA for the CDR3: TGTGCCAGCAGCTTTGGGGTCTACGAGCAGTACTTC. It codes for CASSFGVYEQYF.

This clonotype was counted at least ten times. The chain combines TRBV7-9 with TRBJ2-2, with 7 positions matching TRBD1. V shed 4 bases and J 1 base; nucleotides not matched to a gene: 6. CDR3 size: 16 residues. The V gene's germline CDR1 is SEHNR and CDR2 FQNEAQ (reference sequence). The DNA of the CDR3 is TGTGCCAGCAGCTCTAGCCGGGACAGGAACACCGGGGAGCTGTTTTTT. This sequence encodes CASSSSRDRNTGELFF. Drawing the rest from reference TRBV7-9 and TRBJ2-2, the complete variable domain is DTGVSQNPRHKITKRGQNVTFRCDPISEHNRLYWYRQTLGQGPEFLTYFQNEAQLEKSRLLSDRFSAERPKGSFSTLEIQRTEQGDSAMYLCASSSSRDRNTGELFFGEGSRLTVL.

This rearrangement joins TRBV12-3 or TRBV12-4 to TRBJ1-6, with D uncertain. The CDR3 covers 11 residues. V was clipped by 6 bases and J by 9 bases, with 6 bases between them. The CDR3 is CASSDPSPLHF. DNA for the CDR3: TGTGCCAGCAGCGACCCTTCACCCCTCCACTTT.

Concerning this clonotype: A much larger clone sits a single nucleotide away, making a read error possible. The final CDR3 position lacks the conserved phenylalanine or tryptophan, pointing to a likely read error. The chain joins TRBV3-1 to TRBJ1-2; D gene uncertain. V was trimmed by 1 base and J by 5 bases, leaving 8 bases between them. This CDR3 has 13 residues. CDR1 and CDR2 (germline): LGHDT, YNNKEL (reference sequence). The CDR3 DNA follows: TGTGCCAGCAGCCAAGTAGGGCATTATGGCTACACCCTC. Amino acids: CASSQVGHYGYTL.

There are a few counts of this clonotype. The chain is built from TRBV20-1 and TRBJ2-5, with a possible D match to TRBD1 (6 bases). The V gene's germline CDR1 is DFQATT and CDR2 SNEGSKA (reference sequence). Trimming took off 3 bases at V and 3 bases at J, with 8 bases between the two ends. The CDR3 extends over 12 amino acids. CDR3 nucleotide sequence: TGCAGTGCTAGTACAGGGAAAGAGACCCAGTACTTC. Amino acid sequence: CSASTGKETQYF.

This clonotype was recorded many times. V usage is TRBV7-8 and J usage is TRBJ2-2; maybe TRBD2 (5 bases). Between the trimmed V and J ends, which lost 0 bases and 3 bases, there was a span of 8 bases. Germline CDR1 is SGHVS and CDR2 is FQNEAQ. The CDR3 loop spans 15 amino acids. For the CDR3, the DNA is TGTGCCAGCAGCTTAGCGGGAGAGGACACCGGGGAGCTGTTTTTT. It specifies CASSLAGEDTGELFF.

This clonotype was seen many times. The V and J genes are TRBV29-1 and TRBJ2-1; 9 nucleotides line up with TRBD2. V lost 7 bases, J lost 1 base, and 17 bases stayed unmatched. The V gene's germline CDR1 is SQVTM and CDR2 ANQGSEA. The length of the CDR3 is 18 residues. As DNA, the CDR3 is TGCAGCGGAAAGGGGGCTTCGGAGCGGGAGGCTTCCTACAATGAGCAGTTCTTC. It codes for CSGKGASEREASYNEQFF.

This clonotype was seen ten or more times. The CDR3 spells CASGPKGEKLFF. The CDR3 DNA is TGTGCCAGCGGGCCCAAGGGCGAAAAACTGTTTTTT. The chain has TRBV6-6 and TRBJ1-4, with D unclear. V shed 8 bases and J shed 8 bases, with 12 bases lying between them. The CDR3 totals 12 residues. The germline V gene encodes CDR1 MNHNY and CDR2 SVGAGI (reference sequence).

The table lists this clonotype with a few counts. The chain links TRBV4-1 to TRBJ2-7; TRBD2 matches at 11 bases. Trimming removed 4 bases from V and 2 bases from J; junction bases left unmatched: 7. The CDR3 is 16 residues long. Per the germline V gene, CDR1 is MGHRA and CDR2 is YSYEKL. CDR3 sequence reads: CASSPIAGGPAYEQYF. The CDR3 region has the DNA TGCGCCAGCAGCCCAATAGCGGGAGGGCCGGCCTACGAGCAGTACTTC.

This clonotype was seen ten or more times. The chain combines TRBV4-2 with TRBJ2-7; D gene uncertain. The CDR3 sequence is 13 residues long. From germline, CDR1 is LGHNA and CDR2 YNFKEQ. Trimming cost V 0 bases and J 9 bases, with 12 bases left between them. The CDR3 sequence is CASSQERRSRQYF. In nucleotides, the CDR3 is TGTGCCAGCAGCCAAGAACGGCGGAGTCGGCAGTACTTC.

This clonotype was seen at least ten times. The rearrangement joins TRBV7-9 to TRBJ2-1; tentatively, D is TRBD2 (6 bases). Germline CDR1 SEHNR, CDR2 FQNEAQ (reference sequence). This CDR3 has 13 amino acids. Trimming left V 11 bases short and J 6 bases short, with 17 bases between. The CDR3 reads CAWGSLGGNEQFF. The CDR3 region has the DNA TGTGCCTGGGGCTCCCTGGGGGGCAATGAGCAGTTCTTC.

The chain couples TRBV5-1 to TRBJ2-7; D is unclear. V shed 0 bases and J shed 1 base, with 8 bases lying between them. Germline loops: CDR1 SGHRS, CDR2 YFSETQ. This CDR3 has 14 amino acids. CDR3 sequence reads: CASSLVEGSYEQYF. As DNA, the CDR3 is TGCGCCAGCAGCTTGGTCGAAGGGTCCTACGAGCAGTACTTC.

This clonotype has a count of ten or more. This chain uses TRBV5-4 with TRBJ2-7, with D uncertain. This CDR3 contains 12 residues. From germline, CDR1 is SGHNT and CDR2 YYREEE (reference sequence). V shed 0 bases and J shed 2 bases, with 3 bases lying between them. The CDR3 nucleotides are TGTGCCAGCAGCTTGGGGACCTACGAGCAGTACTTC. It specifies CASSLGTYEQYF.

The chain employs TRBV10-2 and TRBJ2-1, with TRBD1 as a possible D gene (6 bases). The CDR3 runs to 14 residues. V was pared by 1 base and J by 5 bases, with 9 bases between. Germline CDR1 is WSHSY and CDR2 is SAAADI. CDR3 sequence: CASSEWGLNNEQFF. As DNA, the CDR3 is TGCGCCAGCAGTGAGTGGGGGCTCAACAATGAGCAGTTCTTC.

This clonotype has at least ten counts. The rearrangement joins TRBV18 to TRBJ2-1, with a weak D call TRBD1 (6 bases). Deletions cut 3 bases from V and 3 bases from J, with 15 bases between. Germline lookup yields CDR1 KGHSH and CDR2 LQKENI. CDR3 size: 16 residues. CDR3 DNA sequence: TGTGCCAGCTCACCTACAACGAGACAGGACTACAATGAGCAGTTCTTC. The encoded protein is CASSPTTRQDYNEQFF.

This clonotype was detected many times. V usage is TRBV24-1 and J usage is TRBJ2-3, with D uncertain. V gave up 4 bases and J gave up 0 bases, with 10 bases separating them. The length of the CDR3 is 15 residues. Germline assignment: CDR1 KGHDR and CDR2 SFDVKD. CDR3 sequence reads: CATSDPAVSTDTQYF. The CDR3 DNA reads TGTGCCACCAGTGACCCAGCAGTGAGCACAGATACGCAGTATTTT.